A selection of T cell receptor beta chains follows, all from one sample in a study of a mutant IDH1 vaccine in newly diagnosed glioma. Sequencing was performed with immunoSEQ multiplex PCR; in TCRdb, only in-frame clones are kept and a portion is missing. Of under 150,000 clones listed, roughly 88% were seen once; the top ten hold 0.6% to 0.75%. Antigens of these TCRs are unknown. The specimen comprised PBMCs, sampled from a glioma patient whose treatment included an IDH1 peptide vaccine. The origin of the receptors is a woman in her forties or fifties with glioma. Each CDR3 is given with its conserved first and last residue. The D gene is left open where the match is weak. Rows may omit the clone size; those that give it use once, few, many or a size class.

>TRBJ2-1|TRBD2|TRBV28|-
CASSSLAGDSEQFF
TGTGCCAGCAGTTCACTAGCGGGAGATAGTGAGCAGTTCTTC
>TRBJ2-7|TRBD2|TRBV30|-
CAWTSGSPKQYF
TGTGCCTGGACTAGCGGGAGTCCCAAGCAGTACTTC
>TRBJ2-1|-|TRBV9|-
CASSVGTATYNEQFF
TGTGCCAGCAGCGTAGGAACAGCCACCTACAATGAGCAGTTCTTC
>TRBJ2-1|-|TRBV30|-
CAWSAGVKNEQFF
TGTGCCTGGAGTGCGGGGGTGAAGAATGAGCAGTTCTTC
>TRBJ2-2|-|TRBV29-1|-
CSVEDAGGNTGELFF
TGCAGCGTCGAAGACGCCGGGGGGAACACCGGGGAGCTGTTTTTT
>TRBJ1-4|TRBD1|TRBV29-1|-
CSAGGQGEGANEKLFF
TGCAGCGCAGGAGGACAGGGTGAAGGTGCTAATGAAAAACTGTTTTTT
>TRBJ1-4|TRBD1|TRBV28|few
CASSGTLDRASREKLFF
TGTGCCAGCAGTGGGACTCTGGACAGGGCTTCCCGTGAAAAACTGTTTTTT
>TRBJ2-7|-|TRBV7-8|-
CASSLTGWGEQYF
TGTGCCAGCAGCTTAACAGGGTGGGGCGAGCAGTACTTC
>TRBJ2-3|-|TRBV7-3|-
CASSLNVFAGLPTDTQYF
TGTGCCAGCAGCTTAAATGTCTTCGCGGGATTGCCCACAGATACGCAGTATTTT
>TRBJ2-1|-|TRBV4-2|-
CASSHGSSYNEQFF
TGTGCCAGCAGCCACGGGAGCTCCTACAATGAGCAGTTCTTC
>TRBJ2-5|-|TRBV29-1|few
CSASLRETQYF
TGCAGCGCTTCTCTCCGGGAGACCCAGTACTTC
>TRBJ2-1|-|TRBV7-8|-
CASSFSGSSYNEQFF
TGTGCCAGCAGCTTTAGCGGAAGCTCCTACAATGAGCAGTTCTTC
>TRBJ2-3|-|TRBV9|-
CASSPYGKTDTQYF
TGTGCCAGCAGCCCTTACGGGAAGACAGATACGCAGTATTTT